The 17 T cell receptor beta chains in this list originate from one sample, sequenced in a study of blood T cell repertoires in COVID-19. This table comes from immunoSEQ multiplex PCR, and its TCRdb copy is limited to in-frame clones, with some not included. The data show more than 300,000 clones, more than 75% seen once. The source material was PBMCs or T cells enriched from blood (not recorded which). The receptors come from a young woman who had recovered from COVID-19.

The chain employs TRBV30 and TRBJ1-2; a weak D match, TRBD1 (5 bases). V lost 4 bases and J lost 3, with 12 bases in between. The germline gives CDR1 GTSNPN, CDR2 SVGIG (reference sequence). The CDR3 runs 13 residues. In DNA, the CDR3 is TGTGCCTGGAACAGGAACGAAGACTATGGCTACACCTTC. Translating it yields CAWNRNEDYGYTF.

The chain has TRBV4-1 and TRBJ1-4; possible D gene TRBD1, 5 bases. The germline V gene has CDR1 MGHRA and CDR2 YSYEKL. V lost 1 base and J lost 8, with 17 bases in between. The CDR3 sequence is 16 residues long. CDR3 nucleotide sequence: TGCGCCAGCAGCCAAGGTTGGGGGAGGAAGGAAGAAAAACTGTTTTTT. Encoded protein: CASSQGWGRKEEKLFF.

The V call is TRBV3-1 (or the pseudogene TRBV3-2), the J call TRBJ1-1; D possibly corresponds to TRBD1 (6 bases). There are 14 residues in the CDR3. Trimming left V 3 bases short and J 1 base short, with 9 bases between. The germline V gene encodes CDR1 LGHDT and CDR2 YNNKEL (reference sequence). As DNA, the CDR3 is TGTGCCAGCAGCCAGGGGGCAGGGAACACTGAAGCTTTCTTT. Amino acids: CASSQGAGNTEAFF.

The chain recombines TRBV5-1 with TRBJ2-3; D is possibly TRBD1 (5 bases). V was cut by 4 bases and J by 2 bases, with 8 bases left in between. Per the germline V gene, CDR1 is SGHRS and CDR2 is YFSETQ. CDR3 length: 13 amino acids. The CDR3 protein is CASSPDTTDTQYF. In DNA, the CDR3 is TGCGCCAGCAGCCCGGACACCACAGATACGCAGTATTTT.

This clone was recorded many times. The V and J genes are TRBV20-1 and TRBJ1-4; D uncertain. This CDR3 contains 11 residues. Between the trimmed V and J ends, which lost 6 bases and 7 bases, there was a span of 9 bases. CDR1 is DFQATT and CDR2 is SNEGSKA in the germline V gene (reference sequence). DNA of the CDR3: TGCAGTGCCCCGACGGGTGAAAAACTGTTTTTT. Protein product: CSAPTGEKLFF.

This clone has a single count. The J gene is TRBJ1-1, the V gene TRBV5-8, with D perhaps TRBD1 (6 bases). Per germline, CDR1 SGHTS and CDR2 YDEGEE. The ends were cut back, 4 bases at V and 7 bases at J, with 23 bases in the middle. The CDR3 loop spans 16 amino acids. CDR3 in amino acids: CASSAILGGWANEAFF. CDR3 nucleotides: TGTGCCAGCAGCGCAATACTTGGGGGCTGGGCGAATGAAGCTTTCTTT.

V is TRBV4-1 and J is TRBJ2-7; 9 bases agree with TRBD1. The CDR3 consists of 15 residues. The V and J ends lost 0 bases and 3 bases, in that order; junction bases with no gene match: 3. CDR1 and CDR2 (germline): MGHRA, YSYEKL. The CDR3, as DNA: TGCGCCAGCAGCCAAGACCCGGGACAGGGCTACGAGCAGTACTTC. It codes for CASSQDPGQGYEQYF.

The V call is TRBV24-1, the J call TRBJ2-3, with TRBD2 matching 10 bases. The junction had 7 bases not matched to a gene; V was cut back by 4 bases and J by 4 bases. This CDR3 comprises 16 residues. CDR1 is KGHDR and CDR2 is SFDVKD in the germline V gene. The CDR3 protein is CATSESAGGRPDTQYF. The CDR3 region has the DNA TGTGCCACCAGTGAGTCAGCGGGGGGGCGTCCAGATACGCAGTATTTT.

The rearrangement uses TRBV7-8 and TRBJ2-5, with D hard to call. Germline assignment: CDR1 SGHVS and CDR2 FQNEAQ. Trimming shortened V by 1 base and J by 5 bases, and 8 bases separated the two germline ends. The CDR3 spans 13 residues. The DNA of the CDR3 is TGTGCCAGCAGCTTAGGAGGCCGGGAGACCCAGTACTTC. Protein: CASSLGGRETQYF. The complete variable domain, with remaining parts taken from reference TRBV7-8 and TRBJ2-5, reads GAGVSQSPRYKVAKRGQDVALRCDPISGHVSLFWYQQALGQGPEFLTYFQNEAQLDKSGLPSDRFFAERPEGSVSTLKIQRTQQEDSAVYLCASSLGGRETQYFGPGTRLLVL.

This clone was observed a single time. The CDR3 region is CASSLWAANTGELFF. The CDR3 DNA reads as TGTGCCAGCAGTTTATGGGCAGCGAACACCGGGGAGCTGTTTTTT. This chain connects TRBV27 to TRBJ2-2; D is unclear. This CDR3 spans 15 amino acids. Germline lookup yields CDR1 MNHEY and CDR2 SMNVEV (reference sequence). V lost 1 base and J 0 bases, leaving 6 bases between the germline ends.

In DNA form, the CDR3 reads TGCGCCAGCAGCTGGGAGACAGGCTACCGTAATGAAAAACTGTTTTTT. Translating gives CASSWETGYRNEKLFF. The V call is TRBV5-1, the J call TRBJ1-4, with D possibly TRBD1 on 6 matching bases. Germline CDR1 and CDR2: SGHRS and YFSETQ. V shed 3 bases and J shed 4 bases, with 16 bases lying between them. This CDR3 is built from 16 residues.

The V and J genes are TRBV5-1 and TRBJ1-3; the D is unclear. CDR3 length: 17 amino acids. The germline V gene encodes CDR1 SGHRS and CDR2 YFSETQ. Deletions cut 0 bases from V and 0 bases from J, with 13 bases between. CDR3 loop: CASSLALRGDSGNTIYF. The CDR3 DNA sequence: TGCGCCAGCAGCTTGGCCTTGCGCGGTGACTCTGGAAACACCATATATTTT.

The chain carries TRBV29-1 and TRBJ1-3, with D possibly TRBD1 on 5 matching bases. Germline-derived CDR1 and CDR2 are SQVTM and ANQGSEA. V lost 4 bases and J lost 0, with 19 bases in between. This CDR3 spans 17 amino acids. The chain's CDR3 is CSVVGQSEVSSGNTIYF. CDR3 sequence (DNA): TGCAGCGTTGTTGGACAATCGGAAGTGAGCTCTGGAAACACCATATATTTT.

V gene TRBV25-1 combines with J gene TRBJ1-2; 10 positions agree with TRBD1. From germline, CDR1 is MGHDK and CDR2 SYGVNS. V was clipped by 6 bases and J by 4 bases; unmatched bases: 8. The CDR3 loop spans 15 amino acids. DNA of the CDR3: TGTGCCAGCAGATCCGACAGGGGGCATGGCTATGGCTACACCTTC. Residues: CASRSDRGHGYGYTF.

This chain links TRBV3-1 (or the pseudogene TRBV3-2) with TRBJ1-2; 8 bases align to TRBD1. The CDR3 totals 16 residues. V shed 0 bases, J shed 3 bases, and the junction held 6 bases outside the gene matches. Germline CDR1 and CDR2: LGHDT and YNNKEL (reference sequence). CDR3 amino acids: CASSQDFTGGYYGYTF. DNA for the CDR3: TGTGCCAGCAGCCAAGATTTTACAGGGGGGTACTATGGCTACACCTTC.

The chain has TRBV18 and TRBJ2-1, with D possibly TRBD2 on 5 matching bases. The CDR3 sequence is 12 residues long. Germline CDR1 reads KGHSH; CDR2 reads LQKENI. The V end was cut by 2 bases, the J end by 10 bases, with 9 bases between. The CDR3: CASSPEGSEQFF. The CDR3 region has the DNA TGTGCCAGCTCACCAGAGGGTTCCGAGCAGTTCTTC.

The rearrangement links TRBV19 to TRBJ1-2; D call uncertain. The CDR3 extends over 13 amino acids. Germline V gene lookup returns CDR1 LNHDA and CDR2 SQIVND (reference sequence). V lost 6 bases, J lost 0 bases, and 8 bases lay in between. The CDR3 region is CASSPVANYGYTF. The DNA for the CDR3 is TGTGCCAGTAGCCCAGTTGCTAACTATGGCTACACCTTC.